Listed below are T cell receptor beta chains from one sample, sequenced in a study of blood T cell repertoires in COVID-19. The repertoire was sequenced with immunoSEQ multiplex PCR; TCRdb's copy has only in-frame clones and lacks some. The sample carries more than 250,000 clones, around 85% recorded once. Material for sequencing was peripheral blood. These receptors all come from a man in his forties or fifties with active or convalescent COVID-19. Each CDR3 is given with its conserved first and last residue. A D gene is named only where the DNA matches it firmly. Clone size, where shown, is once, few, many, or a class for clones that have expanded.

CDR3aa: CASSQRSTGGPGEQYF
CDR3nt: TGTGCCAGCAGCCAACGCTCAACGGGAGGGCCGGGGGAGCAGTACTTC
abundance: -
d_gene: TRBD2
j_gene: TRBJ2-7
v_gene: TRBV3-1/TRBV3-2

CDR3aa: CASSQEPGGYGYTF
CDR3nt: TGTGCCAGCAGCCAAGAGCCGGGGGGCTATGGCTACACCTTC
abundance: -
d_gene: -
j_gene: TRBJ1-2
v_gene: TRBV3-1/TRBV3-2

CDR3aa: CASSLRAGGPTDTQYF
CDR3nt: TGTGCCAGCAGCTTGAGAGCGGGAGGCCCCACAGATACGCAGTATTTT
abundance: -
d_gene: TRBD2
j_gene: TRBJ2-3
v_gene: TRBV7-9

CDR3aa: CSGLMQGATGYEQYF
CDR3nt: TGCAGCGGACTGATGCAGGGGGCTACAGGGTACGAGCAGTACTTC
abundance: -
d_gene: TRBD1
j_gene: TRBJ2-7
v_gene: TRBV29-1

CDR3aa: CASRGQKSTNEKLFF
CDR3nt: TGTGCCAGCAGGGGACAGAAGTCAACTAATGAAAAACTGTTTTTT
abundance: -
d_gene: TRBD1
j_gene: TRBJ1-4
v_gene: TRBV6-5

CDR3aa: CASLSGGDPYGYTF
CDR3nt: TGTGCCAGCCTCTCGGGGGGGGACCCTTATGGCTACACCTTC
abundance: -
d_gene: -
j_gene: TRBJ1-2
v_gene: TRBV28

CDR3aa: CASRTSGTSYEQYF
CDR3nt: TGTGCCAGTAGGACTAGCGGGACTTCCTACGAGCAGTACTTC
abundance: -
d_gene: TRBD2
j_gene: TRBJ2-7
v_gene: TRBV19

CDR3aa: CASSTGGLNTEAFF
CDR3nt: TGTGCTAGTAGTACGGGGGGCTTGAACACTGAAGCTTTCTTT
abundance: -
d_gene: -
j_gene: TRBJ1-1
v_gene: TRBV19

CDR3aa: CSVEAQGTSTDTQYF
CDR3nt: TGCAGCGTTGAAGCTCAGGGTACTAGCACAGATACGCAGTATTTT
abundance: -
d_gene: -
j_gene: TRBJ2-3
v_gene: TRBV29-1

CDR3aa: CASSSGQAGTQYF
CDR3nt: TGCGCCAGCAGCTCGGGACAGGCTGGGACCCAGTACTTC
abundance: -
d_gene: TRBD1
j_gene: TRBJ2-5
v_gene: TRBV5-1

CDR3aa: CASSGDRGYNEQFF
CDR3nt: TGTGCCAGCAGTGGTGACAGGGGCTACAATGAGCAGTTCTTC
abundance: -
d_gene: TRBD1
j_gene: TRBJ2-1
v_gene: TRBV25-1

CDR3aa: CASSQASLPFSGANVLTF
CDR3nt: TGTGCCAGCAGTCAGGCAAGTTTACCCTTCTCTGGGGCCAACGTCCTGACTTTC
abundance: -
d_gene: -
j_gene: TRBJ2-6
v_gene: TRBV3-1/TRBV3-2

CDR3aa: CASSLAPGLAGSDEQYF
CDR3nt: TGCGCCAGCAGCTTGGCCCCGGGACTAGCGGGGTCCGACGAGCAGTACTTC
abundance: -
d_gene: TRBD2
j_gene: TRBJ2-7
v_gene: TRBV5-1

CDR3aa: CASSQGLGTTNEKLFF
CDR3nt: TGTGCCAGCAGCCAAGGACTCGGGACAACTAATGAAAAACTGTTTTTT
abundance: -
d_gene: -
j_gene: TRBJ1-4
v_gene: TRBV4-2

CDR3aa: CASSLESSTGELFF
CDR3nt: TGCGCCAGCAGCTTGGAGTCTAGCACCGGGGAGCTGTTTTTT
abundance: -
d_gene: -
j_gene: TRBJ2-2
v_gene: TRBV5-1

CDR3aa: CASSSPGSGNTIYF
CDR3nt: TGTGCCAGCAGCTCCCCCGGTTCTGGAAACACCATATATTTT
abundance: -
d_gene: -
j_gene: TRBJ1-3
v_gene: TRBV7-9

CDR3aa: CASSYGPSGRNSYEQYF
CDR3nt: TGTGCCAGCAGTTACGGGCCTAGCGGGCGAAACTCCTACGAGCAGTACTTC
abundance: -
d_gene: TRBD2
j_gene: TRBJ2-7
v_gene: TRBV6-2/TRBV6-3

CDR3aa: CASSLRWTGISTDTQYF
CDR3nt: TGTGCTAGCAGCTTACGATGGACAGGGATAAGCACAGATACGCAGTATTTT
abundance: few
d_gene: TRBD1
j_gene: TRBJ2-3
v_gene: TRBV7-7

CDR3aa: CASSLLGEGYGELFF
CDR3nt: TGTGCCAGCAGTCTTTTAGGGGAGGGCTACGGGGAGCTGTTTTTT
abundance: -
d_gene: TRBD2
j_gene: TRBJ2-2
v_gene: TRBV27

CDR3aa: CASSFKTGVMHGAFF
CDR3nt: TGTGCCAGCAGCTTCAAGACAGGGGTAATGCATGGAGCTTTCTTT
abundance: -
d_gene: TRBD1
j_gene: TRBJ1-1
v_gene: TRBV7-2

CDR3aa: CASKTGGVAGVETQYF
CDR3nt: TGTGCCAGCAAAACCGGCGGTGTAGCGGGAGTGGAGACCCAGTACTTC
abundance: -
d_gene: TRBD2
j_gene: TRBJ2-5
v_gene: TRBV28

CDR3aa: CASSTQTVNTEAFF
CDR3nt: TGTGCCAGTAGTACTCAGACAGTCAACACTGAAGCTTTCTTT
abundance: -
d_gene: -
j_gene: TRBJ1-1
v_gene: TRBV19

CDR3aa: CATQQGADYGYTF
CDR3nt: TGTGCCACCCAACAGGGGGCTGACTATGGCTACACCTTC
abundance: -
d_gene: TRBD1
j_gene: TRBJ1-2
v_gene: TRBV28

CDR3aa: CATSGGTGGSKPAEQYF
CDR3nt: TGTGCCACCAGTGGCGGGACAGGGGGTTCCAAACCGGCCGAGCAGTACTTC
abundance: -
d_gene: TRBD1
j_gene: TRBJ2-7
v_gene: TRBV24-1

CDR3aa: CASSSGLAEGSGELFF
CDR3nt: TGTGCCAGCAGCTCCGGACTAGCGGAAGGTTCCGGGGAGCTGTTTTTT
abundance: -
d_gene: TRBD2
j_gene: TRBJ2-2
v_gene: TRBV7-2

CDR3aa: CASRAPGTGGSPLHF
CDR3nt: TGTGCCAGCAGAGCCCCCGGGACAGGCGGTTCACCCCTCCACTTT
abundance: -
d_gene: TRBD1
j_gene: TRBJ1-6
v_gene: TRBV6-5

CDR3aa: CAWRGQGRYEQYF
CDR3nt: TGTGCCTGGAGGGGACAGGGGCGCTACGAGCAGTACTTC
abundance: -
d_gene: TRBD1
j_gene: TRBJ2-7
v_gene: TRBV30

CDR3aa: CASSEWGNISPLHF
CDR3nt: TGTGCCAGCAGTGAATGGGGCAATATTTCACCCCTCCACTTT
abundance: -
d_gene: -
j_gene: TRBJ1-6
v_gene: TRBV6-1

CDR3aa: CASSYSNQRAGGELFF
CDR3nt: TGTGCCAGCAGTTACTCGAATCAGCGGGCGGGCGGGGAGCTGTTTTTT
abundance: -
d_gene: -
j_gene: TRBJ2-2
v_gene: TRBV6-5

CDR3aa: CAWRGTGFNQPQHF
CDR3nt: TGTGCCTGGAGGGGCACAGGATTCAATCAGCCCCAGCATTTT
abundance: -
d_gene: -
j_gene: TRBJ1-5
v_gene: TRBV30

CDR3aa: CASRLQGGTEAFF
CDR3nt: TGTGCCAGCAGGTTACAGGGGGGCACTGAAGCTTTCTTT
abundance: -
d_gene: TRBD1
j_gene: TRBJ1-1
v_gene: TRBV7-3

CDR3aa: CASRQGSRGYTF
CDR3nt: TGTGCCAGCAGACAGGGTTCAAGGGGCTACACCTTC
abundance: -
d_gene: -
j_gene: TRBJ1-2
v_gene: TRBV2

CDR3aa: CASSPTGNIQYF
CDR3nt: TGCGCCAGCAGCCCCACAGGAAACATTCAGTACTTC
abundance: -
d_gene: -
j_gene: TRBJ2-4
v_gene: TRBV5-1

CDR3aa: CASSIEWPPGELFF
CDR3nt: TGTGCCAGTAGTATAGAGTGGCCGCCCGGGGAGCTGTTTTTT
abundance: -
d_gene: -
j_gene: TRBJ2-2
v_gene: TRBV19

CDR3aa: CASSLRERINTDTQYF
CDR3nt: TGTGCCAGCAGCCTCCGGGAGCGGATTAACACAGATACGCAGTATTTT
abundance: -
d_gene: -
j_gene: TRBJ2-3
v_gene: TRBV7-9

CDR3aa: CASSVGQSDTQYF
CDR3nt: TGTGCCAGCAGCGTAGGACAGTCAGATACGCAGTATTTT
abundance: -
d_gene: -
j_gene: TRBJ2-3
v_gene: TRBV9

CDR3aa: CASSLEGSGITEAFF
CDR3nt: TGTGCCAGCAGCTTAGAGGGGTCAGGAATCACTGAAGCTTTCTTT
abundance: once
d_gene: -
j_gene: TRBJ1-1
v_gene: TRBV7-9

CDR3aa: CASSHRDQETQYF
CDR3nt: TGTGCCAGCAGTCACCGGGACCAAGAGACCCAGTACTTC
abundance: -
d_gene: -
j_gene: TRBJ2-5
v_gene: TRBV12-3/TRBV12-4

CDR3aa: CSVEEFYGTPSGEQFF
CDR3nt: TGCAGCGTTGAAGAATTTTACGGGACTCCGAGCGGTGAGCAGTTCTTC
abundance: -
d_gene: -
j_gene: TRBJ2-1
v_gene: TRBV29-1

CDR3aa: CAEGRRGVNEQFF
CDR3nt: TGTGCCGAAGGTCGGAGAGGAGTCAATGAGCAGTTCTTC
abundance: -
d_gene: -
j_gene: TRBJ2-1
v_gene: TRBV2

CDR3aa: CASSSYRGPETQYF
CDR3nt: TGTGCCAGCAGCTCTTACAGGGGCCCGGAGACCCAGTACTTC
abundance: -
d_gene: TRBD1
j_gene: TRBJ2-5
v_gene: TRBV9